This T cell receptor beta chain was retrieved from a study of blood T cells in healthy people across ages. Points from the study as a whole: A roughly linear age-dependent decrease characterized TCR beta diversity per million T cells.

Each donor had 9 to 10 milliliters of peripheral blood drawn. Whenever a sample was processed, at least 6 million PBMCs were isolated. On this clonotype: Antigen specificity is unknown.

The authors ran a second PCR of roughly 7 to 11 cycles using a sample-barcoded 5' primer and a J-beta primer mix. TCRdb fed the 5' RACE reads into MiXCR, producing one record per CDR3 protein. The table has 1.5 million to 2 million distinct CDR3 sequences, around half seen once. After removal of 5 bases from V and 8 bases from J, the junction contained 14 bases not matched to a gene. Germline V gene sequence: CDR1 DFQATT, CDR2 SNEGSKA (reference sequence). This CDR3 is 17 amino acids long. The chain carries TRBV20-1 and TRBJ2-1; 14 bases align to TRBD2. What was sequenced was blood. The sequence was collected from a woman between 35 and 50 years old in good health. The CDR3 DNA sequence: TGCAGTGCTTGGACTAGCGGGGGGCCGCAAGGGGCCCATGAGCAGTTCTTC. It codes for CSAWTSGGPQGAHEQFF.